These 9 T cell receptor beta chains were all obtained from the same sample, sequenced in a study of OX40 agonist ivuxolimab in advanced cancers. Sequencing was performed with immunoSEQ multiplex PCR; in TCRdb, only in-frame clones are kept and a portion is missing. The table shows over 70,000 clones, with approximately 90% occurring only once. The material was CD4+ or CD8+ T cells sorted from blood, obtained in a trial of the OX40 agonist ivuxolimab. The receptors shown here come from an adult with an advanced solid tumor such as melanoma, head and neck, liver or kidney cancer.

The genes are TRBV7-9 and TRBJ2-7; 7 bases fit TRBD1. Germline V lookup: CDR1 SEHNR, CDR2 FQNEAQ (reference sequence). The CDR3 is 13 amino acids. The V gene end was trimmed by 3 bases and the J gene end by 2 bases; junction bases not matched to a gene: 1. The CDR3 sequence is CASSLGQPYEQYF. The CDR3 DNA reads TGTGCCAGCAGCTTGGGACAGCCCTACGAGCAGTACTTC.

This sequence joins TRBV7-8 and TRBJ2-7; 11 bases agree with TRBD2. CDR1 and CDR2 (germline): SGHVS, FQNEAQ. Trimming took 5 bases from V and 2 from J; bases not matched to a gene: 5. This CDR3 is 15 amino acids long. The CDR3 DNA is TGTGCCAGCAGCCCGGGACTAGCGGTTGCCTACGAGCAGTACTTC. Translating gives CASSPGLAVAYEQYF.

The chain uses TRBV5-4 and TRBJ2-3; 7 bases map to TRBD2. This CDR3 contains 15 residues. The V and J ends lost 5 bases and 0 bases, in that order; junction bases with no gene match: 6. CDR1 and CDR2 (germline): SGHNT, YYREEE (reference sequence). CDR3 in DNA: TGTGCCAGCAGTCTAACTAGCGACAGCACAGATACGCAGTATTTT. Translation gives CASSLTSDSTDTQYF.

The genes are TRBV4-1 and TRBJ2-5, with D tentatively TRBD2 (6 bases). The J call may be in error: the DNA end matches TRBJ2-7 better. The length of the CDR3 is 18 residues. The germline V gene encodes CDR1 MGHRA and CDR2 YSYEKL. CDR3 in amino acids: CASSQAARGKVARYEQYF. The CDR3 region has the DNA TGCGCCAGCAGCCAAGCTGCTCGCGGGAAAGTGGCGCGCTACGAGCAGTACTTC.

The CDR3 here is CASPRRKQSHEQYF. DNA for the CDR3: TGTGCCAGCCCCCGGAGGAAGCAATCCCACGAGCAGTACTTC. The J gene is TRBJ2-5, the V gene TRBV6-4; perhaps TRBD2 as D (5 bases). The J call is in doubt because the DNA end fits TRBJ2-7 better. CDR1 MRHNA and CDR2 SNTAGT come from the germline V gene. The CDR3 is 14 amino acids.

The chain employs TRBV28 and TRBJ2-4; D possibly uses TRBD1 or TRBD2 (6 bases each). CDR1 is MDHEN, CDR2 SYDVKM, per germline. The V and J ends lost 3 bases and 0 bases respectively, with 27 bases between them. This CDR3 has 21 amino acids. This CDR3 reads CASSFLRRGTVGGLAKNIQYF. The CDR3 bases are TGTGCCAGCAGTTTTCTTCGCCGGGGAACGGTAGGGGGACTAGCCAAAAACATTCAGTACTTC.

The chain uses TRBV9 and TRBJ2-1; maybe TRBD2 (5 bases). Trimming pared 3 bases from V and 4 bases from J, leaving 11 bases between. The CDR3 loop spans 14 amino acids. Germline CDR1 is SGDLS and CDR2 is YYNGEE. The CDR3 region has the DNA TGTGCCAGCAGCGGCCATCGAGGGTACAATGAGCAGTTCTTC. It specifies CASSGHRGYNEQFF.

This chain joins TRBV13 and TRBJ1-4; 7 bases line up with TRBD1. Germline values: CDR1 PRHDT, CDR2 FYEKMQ (reference sequence). CDR3 length: 14 amino acids. After removal of 0 bases from V and 5 bases from J, the junction contained 0 bases not matched to a gene. CDR3 DNA: TGTGCCAGCAGCTTAGGGGACAGGAATGAAAAACTGTTTTTT. This gives the protein CASSLGDRNEKLFF.

This clone has a handful of counts. This chain connects TRBV27 to TRBJ1-2; weak D call: TRBD1 (5 bases). The CDR3 sequence is 12 residues long. Trimming pared 8 bases from V and 6 bases from J, leaving 13 bases between. CDR1 MNHEY and CDR2 SMNVEV come from the germline V gene (reference sequence). The CDR3 here is CASWKAGHGYTF. DNA for the CDR3: TGTGCCAGCTGGAAAGCGGGGCATGGCTACACCTTC.